A single sample is the source of the 27 T cell receptor beta chains below, sequenced in a study of T cell clones after liver transplantation. The method was immunoSEQ multiplex PCR; TCRdb's version includes in-frame clones alone and lacks a portion of them. The top ten hold 0.45% to 0.6% of the sample, which has about 80,000 clones, 82% seen once. The specimen comprised CD4+ T cells from blood, sampled around 42 months after liver transplant. The receptors come from a human patient who received a liver transplant. Some T cells here may be from the graft donor.

This chain links TRBV15 with TRBJ1-2; D might be TRBD1 (5 bases). Germline V CDR1 and CDR2: LNHNV, YYDKDF (reference sequence). The V end lost 0 bases, the J end lost 0 bases, and 8 bases lay between the germline ends. CDR3 length: 15 residues. This CDR3 is CATSRDLTANYGYTF. The DNA of the CDR3 is TGTGCCACCAGCAGAGATTTGACAGCTAACTATGGCTACACCTTC.

Only one count was recorded for this clone. V is TRBV5-8 and J is TRBJ2-7; 7 nucleotides line up with TRBD1. The CDR3 is 14 amino acids. The J segment lost 3 bases and the V segment lost 1 base, leaving 4 bases of the junction unmatched. CDR1 SGHTS and CDR2 YDEGEE come from the germline V gene. CDR3 sequence (DNA): TGTGCCAGCAGCTTGTGGGACAGAGGCTACGAGCAGTACTTC. It yields the protein CASSLWDRGYEQYF. Filled out from reference TRBV5-8 and TRBJ2-7, the complete variable domain reads EAGVTQSPTHLIKTRGQQATLRCSPISGHTSVYWYQQALGLGLQFLLWYDEGEERNRGNFPPRFSGRQFPNYSSELNVNALELEDSALYLCASSLWDRGYEQYFGPGTRLTVT.

V is TRBV6-8 and J is TRBJ2-7, with D possibly TRBD1 on 5 matching bases. The V gene's germline CDR1 is MNHGY and CDR2 SAAAGT. The CDR3 consists of 15 residues. Deletions cut 2 bases from V and 3 bases from J, with 14 bases between. Written as DNA, the CDR3 is TGTGCCAGCAGTTACATGGACACGATAAACTACGAGCAGTACTTC. It translates to CASSYMDTINYEQYF.

This clone showed up just a few times. This rearrangement joins TRBV29-1 to TRBJ1-1, with D hard to call. Trimming left V 6 bases short and J 1 base short, with 9 bases between. Germline lookup yields CDR1 SQVTM and CDR2 ANQGSEA. The CDR3 loop spans 12 amino acids. The chain's CDR3 is CSVERSNTEAFF. CDR3 DNA sequence: TGCAGCGTGGAACGGTCGAACACTGAAGCTTTCTTT.

The chain carries TRBV5-1 and TRBJ2-5; tentative D call: TRBD1 (5 bases). The germline V gene encodes CDR1 SGHRS and CDR2 YFSETQ. Trimming shortened V by 1 base and J by 2 bases, and 12 bases separated the two germline ends. CDR3 size: 15 residues. CDR3 coding DNA: TGCGCCAGCAGCTTGTTTCAGGGCCCGCAAGAGACCCAGTACTTC. Amino acids: CASSLFQGPQETQYF.

The chain is built from TRBV14 and TRBJ2-7; TRBD2 might be the D (5 bases). CDR1 and CDR2 (germline): SGHDN, FVKESK. V lost 3 bases, J lost 0 bases, and 12 bases lay in between. CDR3 length: 15 amino acids. CDR3 DNA sequence: TGTGCCAGCAGCCATCAGCCGGGGAGCTCCTACGAGCAGTACTTC. Translation: CASSHQPGSSYEQYF.

The chain links TRBV27 to TRBJ2-1; 14 bases align to TRBD2. Germline CDR1 MNHEY, CDR2 SMNVEV (reference sequence). J was trimmed by 1 base and V by 4 bases; bases with no gene match: 6. The CDR3 spans 18 residues. The CDR3 sequence is CASSSWTSGRRSYNEQFF. The CDR3 coding sequence is TGTGCCAGCAGTTCCTGGACTAGCGGGAGGCGATCCTACAATGAGCAGTTCTTC.

The chain is built from TRBV7-8 and TRBJ2-7, with 11 bases lining up with TRBD2. V was pared by 2 bases and J by 4 bases, with 10 bases of the junction left unmatched. The CDR3 consists of 17 residues. Germline loops: CDR1 SGHVS, CDR2 FQNEAQ. The CDR3 sequence is CASSLLGTSGLGYEQYF. CDR3 coding DNA: TGTGCCAGCAGCTTACTTGGGACTAGCGGCCTCGGTTACGAGCAGTACTTC.

The chain employs TRBV2 and TRBJ1-4, with a tentative D call TRBD1 (5 bases). Trimming removed 3 bases from V and 8 bases from J, with 13 bases in between. Germline values: CDR1 SNHLY, CDR2 FYNNEI. This CDR3 spans 14 amino acids. Here the CDR3 reads CASSDGRVREKLFF. CDR3 bases: TGTGCCAGCAGTGATGGCAGGGTCAGGGAAAAACTGTTTTTT. Supplemented by reference TRBV2 and TRBJ1-4, the full variable domain reads EPEVTQTPSHQVTQMGQEVILRCVPISNHLYFYWYRQILGQKVEFLVSFYNNEISEKSEIFDDQFSVERPDGSNFTLKIRSTKLEDSAMYFCASSDGRVREKLFFGSGTQLSVL.

The V gene is TRBV2, the J gene TRBJ2-1; D remains unclear. Looked up from germline, CDR1 is SNHLY and CDR2 is FYNNEI. This CDR3 is built from 12 residues. Trimming pared 1 base from V and 8 bases from J, leaving 6 bases between. CDR3: CASSEEFHEQFF. CDR3 coding DNA: TGTGCCAGCAGTGAAGAGTTCCATGAGCAGTTCTTC.

The chain is built from TRBV28 and TRBJ1-5, with D perhaps TRBD1 (5 bases). Trimming cost V 7 bases and J 9 bases, with 16 bases left between them. The CDR3 consists of 13 residues. In germline, CDR1 is MDHEN, CDR2 SYDVKM. Here the CDR3 reads CASKWAHGGPQHF. The CDR3 DNA is TGTGCCAGCAAGTGGGCCCACGGGGGGCCCCAGCATTTT.

The chain combines TRBV7-2 with TRBJ2-5; 8 positions agree with TRBD2. J gave up 1 base and V 2 bases, and 6 bases lay outside the gene matches. Germline V lookup: CDR1 SGHTA, CDR2 FQGNSA. CDR3 length: 16 amino acids. The CDR3 coding sequence is TGTGCCAGCAGCTTACAGGGCGGGAGGTCCCAAGAGACCCAGTACTTC. The encoded protein is CASSLQGGRSQETQYF.

The chain couples TRBV2 to TRBJ2-1; TRBD2 aligns across 7 bases. This CDR3 is 13 amino acids long. J was trimmed by 10 bases and V by 11 bases; bases with no gene match: 14. The germline V gene encodes CDR1 SNHLY and CDR2 FYNNEI. This CDR3 reads CAGGEASGGEQFF. The CDR3 nucleotides are TGTGCCGGGGGGGAGGCCTCGGGCGGGGAGCAGTTCTTC.

The V call is TRBV4-3, the J call TRBJ2-3; D gene ambiguous. The CDR3 totals 15 residues. Per the germline V gene, CDR1 is LGHNA and CDR2 is YSLEER. V lost 0 bases to trimming and J lost 5 bases, with 12 bases between them. The CDR3 region is CASSQEISVGDTQYF. CDR3 nucleotides: TGCGCCAGCAGCCAAGAAATCTCCGTCGGAGATACGCAGTATTTT.

CDR3 in amino acids: CASSGRSGRPGDTQYF. DNA of the CDR3: TGTGCCAGCAGTGGTCGTAGCGGGAGGCCCGGAGATACGCAGTATTTT. This chain joins TRBV6-1 and TRBJ2-3, with 10 bases identical to TRBD2. V dropped 4 bases and J dropped 5; count of bases not matched to a gene: 9. The germline CDR1 and CDR2 sequences are MNHNS and SASEGT. The CDR3 loop spans 16 amino acids.

This clone has just a few counts. The J gene is TRBJ2-5, the V gene TRBV2; possibly TRBD1 for D (6 bases). V lost 7 bases to trimming and J lost 5 bases, with 17 bases between them. The length of the CDR3 is 14 residues. CDR1 is SNHLY and CDR2 is FYNNEI in the germline V gene. CDR3 nucleotides: TGTGCCAGCACACCTGGACAGCTCGGGGAGACCCAGTACTTC. It is translated as CASTPGQLGETQYF.

This clone was seen only a few times. The chain couples TRBV30 to TRBJ2-7; D not certain. The V and J ends lost 2 bases and 6 bases respectively, with 8 bases between them. CDR1 and CDR2 from the germline V gene are GTSNPN and SVGIG (reference sequence). The CDR3 is made up of 11 amino acids. The CDR3 nucleotides are TGTGCCTGGAGTTTCGGACCCGAGCAGTACTTC. This sequence encodes CAWSFGPEQYF.

The V call is TRBV5-4, the J call TRBJ2-5, with 8 bases matching TRBD2. Per the germline V gene, CDR1 is SGHNT and CDR2 is YYREEE (reference sequence). The CDR3 extends over 16 amino acids. With V trimmed by 2 bases and J by 2 bases, 8 bases remained unmatched. The CDR3 coding sequence is TGTGCCAGCAGCTTCGGAGCGGGAGTAGCACAAGAGACCCAGTACTTC. This translates into CASSFGAGVAQETQYF.

The rearrangement joins TRBV18 to TRBJ1-3; 7 positions agree with TRBD1. J was trimmed by 7 bases and V by 1 base; bases with no gene match: 4. Germline V gene lookup returns CDR1 KGHSH and CDR2 LQKENI. This CDR3 spans 14 amino acids. DNA of the CDR3: TGTGCCAGCTCACCACTTACCAGGGGGAACACCATATATTTT. Amino acid sequence: CASSPLTRGNTIYF.

This sequence joins TRBV10-1 and TRBJ1-4; D call uncertain. Germline lookup yields CDR1 WNHNN and CDR2 SYGVQD (reference sequence). This CDR3 has 13 residues. V lost 5 bases and J lost 8, with 12 bases in between. The CDR3 loop reads CASSLSSSEKLFF. The CDR3 nucleotides read TGCGCCAGCAGTCTGAGCAGTTCCGAAAAACTGTTTTTT.

This chain joins TRBV2 and TRBJ2-4, with TRBD2 as a possible D gene (6 bases). The germline CDR1 and CDR2 sequences are SNHLY and FYNNEI. V lost 2 bases to trimming and J lost 8 bases, with 16 bases between them. CDR3 length equals 15 residues. Here the CDR3 reads CASSESRGIGHIQYF. DNA of the CDR3: TGTGCCAGCAGTGAATCTCGGGGGATCGGCCACATTCAGTACTTC.

This clone was observed a few times. V gene TRBV7-9 combines with J gene TRBJ1-1; D remains ambiguous. Trimming took off 5 bases at V and 2 bases at J, with 12 bases between the two ends. This CDR3 has 14 residues. Germline CDR1 and CDR2: SEHNR and FQNEAQ (reference sequence). The CDR3 sequence is CASSNMWGNTEAFF. The CDR3 DNA is TGTGCCAGCAGCAATATGTGGGGAAACACTGAAGCTTTCTTT.

The gene calls are TRBV6-1 and TRBJ2-7, with a weak D call TRBD2 (6 bases). Germline CDR1 is MNHNS and CDR2 is SASEGT. This CDR3 region has 13 residues. V gave up 5 bases and J gave up 3 bases, with 11 bases separating them. The CDR3 bases are TGTGCCAGCAGTCCCCCGGGAGTCTACGAGCAGTACTTC. Protein product: CASSPPGVYEQYF.

The V and J genes are TRBV7-2 and TRBJ2-2, with 8 bases matching TRBD1. Per germline, CDR1 SGHTA and CDR2 FQGNSA. The CDR3 is 16 amino acids. The ends lost 6 bases at V and 7 bases at J; junction bases unmatched: 13. The CDR3 coding sequence is TGTGCCAGCAGAACCGGGACAGGTTTGGTTGGCGGGGAGCTGTTTTTT. As protein: CASRTGTGLVGGELFF.

J is TRBJ2-1 and V is TRBV14, with D maybe TRBD2 (5 bases). The CDR3 runs to 14 residues. From germline, CDR1 is SGHDN and CDR2 FVKESK. Trimming cost V 1 base and J 3 bases, with 7 bases left between them. In DNA form, the CDR3 reads TGTGCCAGCAGCCAAGGGACTCGCTACAATGAGCAGTTCTTC. This codes for CASSQGTRYNEQFF.

J is TRBJ2-1 and V is TRBV28; TRBD1 aligns across 12 bases. Trimming cost V 6 bases and J 6 bases; bases outside gene matches: 3. The CDR3 runs 14 residues. The V gene's germline CDR1 is MDHEN and CDR2 SYDVKM. The CDR3 DNA sequence: TGTGCCAGCAGGCGGGACAGGGGGCGCAATGAGCAGTTCTTC. It yields the protein CASRRDRGRNEQFF.

J is TRBJ2-7 and V is TRBV18, with D unresolved. The CDR3 contains 13 residues. The V end lost 3 bases, the J end lost 7 bases, and 13 bases lay between the germline ends. Germline V lookup: CDR1 KGHSH, CDR2 LQKENI. The CDR3, as DNA: TGTGCCAGCTCACCCACGGATTTGGGGGAGCAGTACTTC. Translating gives CASSPTDLGEQYF.